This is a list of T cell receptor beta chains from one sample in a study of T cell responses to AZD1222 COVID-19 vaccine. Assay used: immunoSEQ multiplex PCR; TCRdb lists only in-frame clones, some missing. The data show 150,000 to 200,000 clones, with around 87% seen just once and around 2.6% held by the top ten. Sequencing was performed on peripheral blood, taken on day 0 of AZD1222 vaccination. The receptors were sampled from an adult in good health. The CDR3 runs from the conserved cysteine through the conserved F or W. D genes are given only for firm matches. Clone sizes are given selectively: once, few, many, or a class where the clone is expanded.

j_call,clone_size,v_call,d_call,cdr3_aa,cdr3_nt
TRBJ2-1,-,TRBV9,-,CASSVGYNEQFF,TGTGCCAGCAGCGTAGGGTACAATGAGCAGTTCTTC
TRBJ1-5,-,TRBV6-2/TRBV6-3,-,CASSYGPRGSNQPQHF,TGTGCCAGCAGTTACGGACCCCGGGGCAGCAATCAGCCCCAGCATTTT
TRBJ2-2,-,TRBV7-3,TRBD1,CASSSGTGAGELFF,TGTGCCAGCAGCTCCGGGACAGGGGCCGGGGAGCTGTTTTTT
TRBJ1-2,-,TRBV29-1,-,CSVERLAYRTNYGYTF,TGCAGCGTTGAGAGGTTAGCTTACAGAACTAACTATGGCTACACCTTC
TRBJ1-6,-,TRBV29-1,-,CSVGDGPNSPLHF,TGCAGCGTCGGGGACGGACCTAATTCACCCCTCCACTTT
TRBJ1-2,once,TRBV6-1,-,CASSEAGVGYGYTF,TGTGCCAGCAGTGAAGCAGGGGTTGGCTATGGCTACACCTTC
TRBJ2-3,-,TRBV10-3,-,CAISRRLSHGTDTQYF,TGTGCCATATCCAGGAGACTATCTCATGGCACAGATACGCAGTATTTT
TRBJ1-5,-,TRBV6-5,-,CASRGSSNQPQHF,TGTGCCAGCCGCGGTTCTAGCAATCAGCCCCAGCATTTT
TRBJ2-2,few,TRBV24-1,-,CATSDTAQPGELFF,TGTGCCACCAGTGATACCGCCCAGCCCGGGGAGCTGTTTTTT
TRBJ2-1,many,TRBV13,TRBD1,CASSSKGTGGDEQFF,TGTGCCAGCAGCTCCAAGGGGACAGGGGGGGATGAGCAGTTCTTC
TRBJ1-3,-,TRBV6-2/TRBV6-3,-,CASSPNRPAFGGNTIYF,TGTGCCAGCAGCCCCAACAGGCCTGCTTTTGGTGGAAACACCATATATTTT
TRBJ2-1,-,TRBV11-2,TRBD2,CASTQTSGSEQFF,TGTGCCAGCACCCAGACTAGCGGGAGTGAGCAGTTCTTC
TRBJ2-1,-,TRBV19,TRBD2,CASSRGGEGLSYNEQFF,TGTGCCAGTAGTAGGGGTGGGGAGGGCCTCTCCTACAATGAGCAGTTCTTC
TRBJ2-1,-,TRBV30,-,CAWSVWLAREQFF,TGTGCCTGGAGTGTATGGCTAGCACGCGAGCAGTTCTTC
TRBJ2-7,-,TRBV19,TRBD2,CASSGRLYEQYF,TGTGCCAGTAGCGGGAGGCTCTACGAGCAGTACTTC
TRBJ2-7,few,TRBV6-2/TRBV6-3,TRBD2,CASSWGGAYYEQYF,TGTGCCAGCAGTTGGGGAGGGGCTTACTACGAGCAGTACTTC
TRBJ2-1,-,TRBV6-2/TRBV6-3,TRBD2,CASSYPQREALSSYNEQFF,TGTGCCAGCAGTTACCCCCAGCGGGAGGCCTTAAGCTCCTACAATGAGCAGTTCTTC
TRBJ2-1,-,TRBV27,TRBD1,CASSIRTGGRSYNEQFF,TGTGCCAGCAGTATTCGGACAGGGGGAAGAAGCTACAATGAGCAGTTCTTC
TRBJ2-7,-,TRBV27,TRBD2,CASSPWGGSGVSYEQYF,TGTGCCAGCAGCCCCTGGGGGGGTAGCGGGGTGTCCTACGAGCAGTACTTC
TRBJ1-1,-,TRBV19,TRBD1,CASSTQQGRGRMNTEAFF,TGTGCCAGTAGTACACAACAGGGGAGGGGCAGAATGAACACTGAAGCTTTCTTT
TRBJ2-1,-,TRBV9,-,CASSVGARGVGNEQFF,TGTGCCAGCAGCGTAGGAGCAAGGGGGGTTGGAAATGAGCAGTTCTTC
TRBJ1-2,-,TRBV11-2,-,CASSLGPYGYTF,TGTGCCAGCAGCTTAGGACCCTATGGCTACACCTTC
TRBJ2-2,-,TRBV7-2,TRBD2,CASSLGTSGPGTLFF,TGTGCCAGCAGCCTAGGGACTAGCGGACCCGGAACGCTGTTTTTT
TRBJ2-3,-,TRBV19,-,CASSIPGGTDTQYF,TGTGCCAGTAGTATTCCCGGGGGCACAGATACGCAGTATTTT
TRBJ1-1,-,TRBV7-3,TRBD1,CASSPRGQGMNTEAFF,TGTGCCAGCAGCCCCCGGGGACAGGGAATGAACACTGAAGCTTTCTTT
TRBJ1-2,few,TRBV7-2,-,CASSFAASPYGYTF,TGTGCCAGCAGCTTCGCCGCCAGCCCCTATGGCTACACCTTC
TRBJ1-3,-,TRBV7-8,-,CASSLASPGYRATPGNTIYF,TGTGCCAGCAGCTTAGCGTCCCCAGGTTATCGTGCTACTCCTGGAAACACCATATATTTT
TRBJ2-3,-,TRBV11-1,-,CASSLDQGDTQYF,TGTGCCAGCAGCTTAGACCAGGGGGATACGCAGTATTTT
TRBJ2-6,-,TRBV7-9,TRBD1,CASTSDRGRVSLSGANVLTF,TGTGCCAGCACCTCTGACAGGGGGCGAGTCTCCCTCTCTGGGGCCAACGTCCTGACTTTC
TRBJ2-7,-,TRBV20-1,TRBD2,CSASRLAGFSYEQYF,TGCAGTGCTAGTCGGCTAGCGGGATTCTCCTACGAGCAGTACTTC
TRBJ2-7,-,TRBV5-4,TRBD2,CASSPTSGGGDEQYF,TGTGCCAGCAGCCCGACTAGCGGGGGAGGGGACGAGCAGTACTTC
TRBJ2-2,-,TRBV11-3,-,CASSRYSGTGELFF,TGTGCCAGCAGCCGCTACTCCGGAACCGGGGAGCTGTTTTTT
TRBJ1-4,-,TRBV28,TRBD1,CASSPGQERVKLFF,TGTGCCAGCAGTCCTGGACAGGAAAGGGTAAAACTGTTTTTT